The 4 T cell receptor beta chains presented below share a single source sample, sequenced in a study of T cell responses to AZD1222 COVID-19 vaccine. Here immunoSEQ multiplex PCR was the method, and the copy in TCRdb shows in-frame clones only, minus some. The sample carries roughly 98,000 clones, more than 80% recorded once. Sample: peripheral blood, taken on day 0 of AZD1222 vaccination. These receptors were taken from an adult in good health.

This chain links TRBV2 with TRBJ2-7; 8 nucleotides agree with TRBD1. CDR1 and CDR2 from the germline V gene are SNHLY and FYNNEI. V was clipped by 7 bases and J by 4 bases; unmatched bases: 6. This CDR3 contains 13 residues. CDR3 sequence reads: CASNRQGNYEQYF. CDR3 DNA sequence: TGTGCCAGCAACAGACAGGGGAATTACGAGCAGTACTTC.

This clone was recorded a few times. The chain has TRBV15 and TRBJ1-3; D gene unclear. This CDR3 contains 15 residues. CDR1 LNHNV and CDR2 YYDKDF come from the germline V gene (reference sequence). The V end was cut by 0 bases, the J end by 1 base, with 7 bases between. The CDR3 DNA reads TGTGCCACCAGCAGAGACAGCGGATCTGGAAACACCATATATTTT. Amino acid sequence: CATSRDSGSGNTIYF.

The chain uses TRBV5-1 and TRBJ2-2; D gene unclear. There are 13 residues in the CDR3. The V end lost 7 bases, the J end lost 1 base, and 8 bases lay between the germline ends. CDR1 SGHRS and CDR2 YFSETQ come from the germline V gene. The CDR3 bases are TGCGCCAGCGCGAATGGGAACACCGGGGAGCTGTTTTTT. It encodes CASANGNTGELFF. The variable domain in full, with the rest retrieved from reference TRBV5-1 and TRBJ2-2, is KAGVTQTPRYLIKTRGQQVTLSCSPISGHRSVSWYQQTPGQGLQFLFEYFSETQRNKGNFPGRFSGRQFSNSRSEMNVSTLELGDSALYLCASANGNTGELFFGEGSRLTVL.

This chain joins TRBV7-9 and TRBJ2-1; 13 bases are shared with TRBD2. Per germline, CDR1 SEHNR and CDR2 FQNEAQ (reference sequence). The ends lost 4 bases at V and 9 bases at J; junction bases unmatched: 9. The CDR3 is made up of 16 amino acids. CDR3 sequence (DNA): TGTGCCAGCAGCTCCATTCGGACTAGCGGGAGAATTGAGCAGTTCTTC. Translating gives CASSSIRTSGRIEQFF.